This entry lists 27 T cell receptor beta chains sequenced from one sample in a study of molecular identifiers for immune sequencing clone quantification. Using its own MiXCR run on the PCR reads, TCRdb lists one record per CDR3 protein. The table has 20,000 to 30,000 distinct CDR3 sequences, 15% to 20% seen once. Sequencing input: naive CD8+ T cells from blood, with Jurkat cell RNA spiked in. Subset given: FACS-sorted CD8+CD4-CCR7+CD45RA+ naive T cells. Receptor source: a human donor in good health. Some libraries in this study had Jurkat cell RNA spiked in.

This clonotype was observed a handful of times. This sequence joins TRBV19 and TRBJ2-7, with D uncertain. This CDR3 spans 16 amino acids. Germline CDR1 and CDR2: LNHDA and SQIVND (reference sequence). Trimming left V 4 bases short and J 4 bases short, with 20 bases between. The CDR3 loop reads CASSTPPRVGRYEQYF. The CDR3 nucleotides read TGTGCCAGTAGTACCCCCCCCCGGGTAGGGCGGTACGAGCAGTACTTC.

The table lists this clonotype with many counts. V is TRBV7-6 and J is TRBJ2-7, with TRBD2 as a possible D gene (5 bases). Trimming shortened V by 0 bases and J by 6 bases, and 9 bases separated the two germline ends. Per germline, CDR1 SGHVS and CDR2 FNYEAQ. The CDR3 is 13 residues long. CDR3 in amino acids: CASSLAGSREQYF. The CDR3 DNA reads as TGTGCCAGCAGCTTAGCGGGGAGCCGCGAGCAGTACTTC.

This clonotype has ten or more counts. This sequence joins TRBV27 and TRBJ2-3; 13 bases are shared with TRBD2. CDR1 is MNHEY, CDR2 SMNVEV, per germline (reference sequence). The CDR3 consists of 16 residues. The V gene end was trimmed by 7 bases and the J gene end by 4 bases; junction bases not matched to a gene: 8. CDR3 nucleotide sequence: TGTGCCAGCAATCCGGGACTAGCGGGATCGGCAGATACGCAGTATTTT. Translated: CASNPGLAGSADTQYF.

This clonotype is termed medium-sized. The rearrangement joins TRBV4-3 to TRBJ2-7; perhaps TRBD2 as D (5 bases). Germline V gene sequence: CDR1 LGHNA, CDR2 YSLEER. The CDR3 has 13 residues. V lost 4 bases and J 4 bases, leaving 11 bases between the germline ends. The DNA for the CDR3 is TGCGCCAGCAGCCTAGGACTGGGGTACGAGCAGTACTTC. Amino acid sequence: CASSLGLGYEQYF.

In its sample, this clonotype was seen many times. The CDR3 DNA follows: TGTGCCAGCAGTATCTCCCGCACCGGGGAGCTGTTTTTT. This translates into CASSISRTGELFF. The chain couples TRBV27 to TRBJ2-2; D unresolved. The CDR3 loop spans 13 amino acids. V lost 5 bases to trimming and J lost 4 bases, with 8 bases between them. Germline loops: CDR1 MNHEY, CDR2 SMNVEV (reference sequence).

Judged by abundance, this clonotype is medium-sized. The rearrangement links TRBV29-1 to TRBJ2-5; D remains unclear. Trimming cost V 7 bases and J 2 bases, with 5 bases left between them. The CDR3 contains 10 residues. Germline CDR1 and CDR2: SQVTM and ANQGSEA. CDR3 in amino acids: CSALQETQYF. As DNA, the CDR3 is TGCAGCGCCCTTCAAGAGACCCAGTACTTC.

This clonotype was counted ten times or more. This chain connects TRBV27 to TRBJ2-3; 10 bases map to TRBD1. CDR1 and CDR2 from the germline V gene are MNHEY and SMNVEV (reference sequence). Trimming cost V 6 bases and J 1 base; bases outside gene matches: 7. There are 16 residues in the CDR3. As DNA, the CDR3 is TGTGCCAGCAGCTCCGGGACAGGGGTCGGCACAGATACGCAGTATTTT. This sequence encodes CASSSGTGVGTDTQYF.

Ten or more counts support this clonotype. This sequence joins TRBV7-2 and TRBJ2-1; 7 bases align to TRBD2. The trim removed 5 bases at V and 6 bases at J, leaving 4 bases unmatched. Germline CDR1 SGHTA, CDR2 FQGNSA. The CDR3 consists of 13 residues. The DNA for the CDR3 is TGTGCCAGCAGCCCGGGAGGAGCCAATGAGCAGTTCTTC. Translation: CASSPGGANEQFF.

This clonotype has ten or more counts. This chain connects TRBV29-1 to TRBJ1-1; TRBD1 matches 11 bases. Germline lookup yields CDR1 SQVTM and CDR2 ANQGSEA. CDR3 length: 14 amino acids. Unmatched junction bases numbered 6, after V lost 3 bases and J lost 6 bases. The CDR3 region is CSVEGWTGGSEAFF. The CDR3 DNA reads as TGCAGCGTTGAGGGTTGGACAGGGGGCTCTGAAGCTTTCTTT. The full variable domain, in which reference TRBV29-1 and TRBJ1-1 provide the parts outside the CDR3, is SAVISQKPSRDICQRGTSLTIQCQVDSQVTMMFWYRQQPGQSLTLIATANQGSEATYESGFVIDKFPISRPNLTFSTLTVSNMSPEDSSIYLCSVEGWTGGSEAFFGQGTRLTVV.

To note about this clonotype: This may come from a read error, since a much larger clone is one base off. This is likely a read error, given that the CDR3 carries no conserved phenylalanine or tryptophan at its end. The V and J genes are TRBV25-1 and TRBJ2-5, with 9 positions matching TRBD1. CDR1 is MGHDK and CDR2 is SYGVNS in the germline V gene. The CDR3 totals 14 residues. V was pared by 2 bases and J by 5 bases, with 3 bases of the junction left unmatched. The DNA of the CDR3 is TGTGCCAGCAGTGAAAACAGGGGGCGGGAGACCCAGTACTCC. Its translation is CASSENRGRETQYS.

This clonotype was seen at least ten times. The genes are TRBV7-9 and TRBJ1-1, with a possible D match to TRBD1 (5 bases). The length of the CDR3 is 15 residues. Trimming cost V 1 base and J 10 bases, with 19 bases left between them. The germline gives CDR1 SEHNR, CDR2 FQNEAQ (reference sequence). The DNA of the CDR3 is TGTGCCAGCAGCTTAGGGGACGCGTCAGGGCGGTTAGCTTTCTTT. Amino acids: CASSLGDASGRLAFF.

This clonotype was recorded many times. The chain recombines TRBV7-3 with TRBJ2-4, with TRBD2 matching 11 bases. There are 15 residues in the CDR3. Germline-derived CDR1 and CDR2 are SGHTA and FQGTGA. V lost 6 bases, J lost 5 bases, and 6 bases stayed unmatched. This CDR3 is CASSLAGGPENIQYF. The CDR3 DNA is TGTGCCAGCAGTTTAGCGGGAGGGCCCGAAAACATTCAGTACTTC.

This clonotype was counted at least ten times. The chain links TRBV3-1 to TRBJ2-7; D remains ambiguous. The germline V gene encodes CDR1 LGHDT and CDR2 YNNKEL (reference sequence). The CDR3 runs to 12 residues. Trimming left V 1 base short and J 6 bases short, with 7 bases between. The CDR3 DNA is TGTGCCAGCAGCCAAGGGCCGTCCGAGCAGTACTTC. Its translation: CASSQGPSEQYF.

This clonotype was seen repeatedly, ten times or more. The chain carries TRBV7-9 and TRBJ1-5; 11 bases align to TRBD1. The germline gives CDR1 SEHNR, CDR2 FQNEAQ (reference sequence). V lost 5 bases to trimming and J lost 4 bases; unmatched junction nucleotides: 7. CDR3 length: 16 residues. CDR3 loop: CASSQGGQGVNQPQHF. CDR3 coding DNA: TGTGCCAGCAGCCAAGGGGGACAGGGGGTGAATCAGCCCCAGCATTTT.

This clonotype was counted many times. The chain is built from TRBV4-3 and TRBJ2-4; D is ambiguous. V was clipped by 0 bases and J by 1 base, with 4 bases between them. This CDR3 comprises 14 residues. CDR1 LGHNA and CDR2 YSLEER come from the germline V gene. The CDR3 is CASSQDPAKNIQYF. The CDR3 coding sequence is TGCGCCAGCAGCCAAGATCCGGCCAAAAACATTCAGTACTTC.

This clonotype was counted ten times or more. V and J are TRBV5-4 and TRBJ2-3; 13 bases agree with TRBD2. Germline V lookup: CDR1 SGHNT, CDR2 YYREEE (reference sequence). The CDR3 runs to 14 residues. Trimming cost V 5 bases and J 4 bases; bases outside gene matches: 1. The CDR3 DNA reads as TGTGCCAGCAGGACTAGCGGGGGGTCAGATACGCAGTATTTT. It specifies CASRTSGGSDTQYF.

This clonotype appeared many times. The V gene is TRBV12-3 or TRBV12-4, the J gene TRBJ2-7; D might be TRBD1 (6 bases). V lost 3 bases, J lost 4 bases, and 19 bases lay in between. This CDR3 is built from 16 residues. CDR3 in amino acids: CASSLRQGKFKYEQYF. The CDR3 nucleotides read TGTGCCAGCAGTTTGAGGCAGGGGAAGTTTAAGTACGAGCAGTACTTC.

The chain uses TRBV20-1 and TRBJ1-4, with 7 bases fitting TRBD1. The CDR3 contains 14 residues. V lost 0 bases and J lost 3; bases outside the gene matches: 1. Germline values: CDR1 DFQATT, CDR2 SNEGSKA (reference sequence). DNA of the CDR3: TGCAGTGCTAGAGACAGGGGGGCTAATGAAAAACTGTTTTTT. As protein: CSARDRGANEKLFF.

There are many counts of this clonotype. V is TRBV12-3 or TRBV12-4 and J is TRBJ1-2, with D uncertain. With 6 bases removed from V and 1 base from J, the gap between germline ends came to 9 bases. CDR3 size: 13 residues. CDR3 in DNA: TGTGCCAGCAGCCCCAGGATTAACTATGGCTACACCTTC. Protein product: CASSPRINYGYTF.

This clonotype appeared many times. V is TRBV7-6 and J is TRBJ2-7, with TRBD1 identical over 7 bases. The length of the CDR3 is 14 residues. V trimming: 5 bases; J trimming: 3 bases; junction bases outside the gene matches: 7. Germline CDR1 reads SGHVS; CDR2 reads FNYEAQ. CDR3 nucleotide sequence: TGTGCCAGCAGCCCGAGGACAGGAATCTACGAGCAGTACTTC. Translated: CASSPRTGIYEQYF.

At least ten counts were recorded for this clonotype. V and J are TRBV6-6 and TRBJ1-4, with TRBD1 identical over 8 bases. Looked up from germline, CDR1 is MNHNY and CDR2 is SVGAGI (reference sequence). The J segment lost 8 bases and the V segment lost 0 bases, leaving 5 bases of the junction unmatched. The CDR3 loop spans 15 amino acids. The CDR3 here is CASSYSTGGEEKLFF. CDR3 DNA: TGTGCCAGCAGTTACTCTACAGGGGGGGAGGAAAAACTGTTTTTT.

At least ten counts were recorded for this clonotype. The rearrangement links TRBV12-3 or TRBV12-4 to TRBJ2-3; 14 bases map to TRBD2. CDR3 length: 14 residues. With V trimmed by 6 bases and J by 8 bases, 4 bases remained unmatched. Written as DNA, the CDR3 is TGTGCCAGCAGGGGACTAGCGGGAGTGAGTACGCAGTATTTT. It codes for CASRGLAGVSTQYF.

This clonotype was seen ten or more times. The chain couples TRBV12-3 or TRBV12-4 to TRBJ1-3; D gene unclear. CDR3 length: 14 amino acids. V was cut by 6 bases and J by 2 bases, with 11 bases left in between. This chain's CDR3 is CASRLGPPGNTIYF. Written as DNA, the CDR3 is TGTGCCAGCAGACTCGGCCCCCCTGGAAACACCATATATTTT.

This clonotype showed up many times. The chain links TRBV4-1 to TRBJ2-7; the match to TRBD2 covers 12 bases. The V segment lost 5 bases and the J segment 2 bases; nucleotides outside the gene matches: 4. Looked up from germline, CDR1 is MGHRA and CDR2 is YSYEKL. The CDR3 is 15 amino acids. CDR3 sequence reads: CASSSLAGGTYEQYF. The CDR3 DNA reads as TGCGCCAGCAGCAGTCTAGCGGGAGGGACCTACGAGCAGTACTTC.

At least ten counts were recorded for this clonotype. The chain carries TRBV28 and TRBJ2-4; no definite D call. Trimming stripped 3 bases from V and 0 bases from J, with 9 bases between. From germline, CDR1 is MDHEN and CDR2 SYDVKM. The CDR3 spans 15 residues. In DNA form, the CDR3 reads TGTGCCAGCAGTTTTGACATGCTAGCCAAAAACATTCAGTACTTC. Translating gives CASSFDMLAKNIQYF.

Comments on this clonotype: Just one base apart from a much larger clone, this may be a read error. This sequence joins TRBV25-1 and TRBJ2-1; D is tentatively TRBD1 or TRBD2 (6 bases each). The germline V and J ends were trimmed by 3 bases and 5 bases, with 20 bases remaining between them. The CDR3 contains 17 residues. Germline V gives CDR1 MGHDK, CDR2 SYGVNS. The CDR3 nucleotides are TGTGCCAGCAGTGATCTTGGGAGGACAGAGAGGCACAATGAGCAGTTCTTC. Amino acid sequence: CASSDLGRTERHNEQFF.

Relative to its sample, this clonotype is medium-sized. The DNA for the CDR3 is TGTGCCAGCAGCTTAACGGGGGGCGACACAGATACGCAGTATTTT. The encoded protein is CASSLTGGDTDTQYF. V gene TRBV7-6 combines with J gene TRBJ2-3, with a weak D call TRBD2 (7 bases). Germline loops: CDR1 SGHVS, CDR2 FNYEAQ. This CDR3 has 15 residues. The V and J ends lost 2 bases and 2 bases respectively, with 11 bases between them.